This TCR beta chain was retrieved from a study of blood T cell repertoires in COVID-19 (dated by TCRdb to 2020 to 2022). As for the study more broadly: The collaborator samples originated in the United States, Italy and Spain and spanned the acute and convalescent phases of COVID-19. The samples were drawn from the first 160 participants of the ongoing ImmuneRACE study and from 1,254 subjects provided by 6 global collaborators. Deeply sampled blood TCRbeta repertoires from subjects exposed to, actively infected with, or recovered from COVID-19 were included in the dataset. The prospective study material was composed of cDNA or gDNA derived from T cells, B-cell-depleted T cells, or PBMCs. Where HLA class I and class II types were available, the types were taken from metadata supplied by the sample provider, not from assay-based typing. Sample metadata almost always included a de-identified subject ID, COVID-19 status, age in years and sex. The repertoires were released in a freely available public database intended as a resource for research on the immune response to SARS-CoV-2. The paper as a whole reports these results and caveats: Clinical and demographic metadata were provided uncurated, with the amount varying by source and participant.

The immunoSEQ Assay, a bias-controlled multiplex PCR, was used to amplify TCRbeta CDR3 regions from genomic DNA. As for how the authors treated the data: Nucleated cell counts per sample were estimated from amplification of reference gene primers within the assay. To quantify the absolute abundance of each unique TCRbeta CDR3 rearrangement, sequence reads were collapsed and filtered. For each sample, productive Simpson clonality was calculated as the square root of Simpson's diversity index across productive rearrangements. The immuneACCESS repertoire file appears here via TCRdb, limited to in-frame rearrangements. These files lack a portion of the clones; in checked studies, under half of the deficit traces to unresolved V genes, and the cause of the others is not known. V and J calls plus clone size are reproduced from that table; the DNA served to infer D and trimming. A total of 290,000 or so clones appear in this sample, around nine tenths of them only once. Approximately 2.4% of the sample is in the top ten clones.

Enrolling through a virtual design, the prospective study's participants ranged in age from roughly 18 to 90 years and lived across about two dozen United States geographic areas. In the prospective study, cohorts were assigned on the basis of participant-reported clinical history obtained from a screening survey and a study questionnaire. Recovered participants in ImmuneRACE Cohort 3 were defined by two consecutive negative NP/OP PCR tests, clearance by a healthcare professional, or resolution of symptoms. In the prospective study, whole blood, serum and a nasopharyngeal or oropharyngeal swab were collected from each participant by mobile phlebotomists. Prospective study participants could optionally give additional blood draws and questionnaires over an approximately two-month period. Prospective study blood samples were shipped either frozen or at room temperature before DNA extraction. Remarks on this clone: Its cognate antigen has yet to be identified. No much larger clonotype is one base removed from it; base qualities were not supplied.

The CDR3 contains 12 residues, cysteine and phenylalanine counted. Left in the record is the CDR3 DNA by itself, 36 bases read in frame from the first base. Trimming at the junction amounts to 3 bases on V and 3 bases on J, and the germline ends lie 8 bases apart. The germline V gene (reference sequence) gives CDR1 as GTSNPN and CDR2 as SVGIG. The TCR sequence derives from a woman aged 18-30 years who had recovered from COVID-19. Sequencing was carried out using PBMCs or T cells enriched from blood (not recorded which). The sequence links TRBV30 to TRBJ1-2; matching of 6 bases hints at TRBD1 as the D gene. The bases read TGTGCCTGGAGGGACAGAGACTATGGCTACACCTTC. This gives the protein CAWRDRDYGYTF.